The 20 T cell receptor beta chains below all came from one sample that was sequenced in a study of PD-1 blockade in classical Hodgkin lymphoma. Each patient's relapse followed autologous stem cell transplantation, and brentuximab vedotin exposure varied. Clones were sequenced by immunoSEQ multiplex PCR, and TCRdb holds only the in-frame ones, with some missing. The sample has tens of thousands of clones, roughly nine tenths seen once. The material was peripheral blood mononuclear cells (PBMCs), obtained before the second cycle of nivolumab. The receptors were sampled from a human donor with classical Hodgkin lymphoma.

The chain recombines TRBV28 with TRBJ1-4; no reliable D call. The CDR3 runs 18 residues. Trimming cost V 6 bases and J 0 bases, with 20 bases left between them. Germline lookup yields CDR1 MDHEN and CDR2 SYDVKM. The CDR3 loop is CASSLSGLGRPTNEKLFF. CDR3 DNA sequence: TGTGCCAGCAGCCTTTCCGGACTCGGCCGCCCAACTAATGAAAAACTGTTTTTT.

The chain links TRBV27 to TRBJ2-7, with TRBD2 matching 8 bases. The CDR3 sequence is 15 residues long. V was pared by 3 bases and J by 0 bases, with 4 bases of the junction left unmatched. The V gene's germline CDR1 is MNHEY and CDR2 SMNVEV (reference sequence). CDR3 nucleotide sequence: TGTGCCAGCAGTTTTAGCGGGACGAGCTCCTACGAGCAGTACTTC. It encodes CASSFSGTSSYEQYF.

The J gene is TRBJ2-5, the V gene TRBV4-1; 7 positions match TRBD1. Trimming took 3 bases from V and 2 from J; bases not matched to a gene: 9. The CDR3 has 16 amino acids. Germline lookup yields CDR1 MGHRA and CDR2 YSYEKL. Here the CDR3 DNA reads TGCGCCAGCAGCCACAACGCCCGGGACAGTCAAGAGACCCAGTACTTC. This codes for CASSHNARDSQETQYF.

The DNA for the CDR3 is TGTGCCACCCGGAGGGGTGAAAAACTGTTTTTT. It encodes CATRRGEKLFF. The J gene is TRBJ1-4, the V gene TRBV6-5; a possible D gene is TRBD1 (5 bases). Germline assignment: CDR1 MNHEY and CDR2 SVGAGI. CDR3 length: 11 residues. The ends were cut back, 10 bases at V and 7 bases at J, with 10 bases in the middle.

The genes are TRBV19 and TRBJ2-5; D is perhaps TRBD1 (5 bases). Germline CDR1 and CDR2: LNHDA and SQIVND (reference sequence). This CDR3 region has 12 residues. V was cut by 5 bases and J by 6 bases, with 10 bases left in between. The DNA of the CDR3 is TGTGCCAGTAGTGGGCAGGGCAAGACCCAGTACTTC. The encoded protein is CASSGQGKTQYF. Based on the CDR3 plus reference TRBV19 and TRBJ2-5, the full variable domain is DGGITQSPKYLFRKEGQNVTLSCEQNLNHDAMYWYRQDPGQGLRLIYYSQIVNDFQKGDIAEGYSVSREKKESFPLTVTSAQKNPTAFYLCASSGQGKTQYFGPGTRLLVL.

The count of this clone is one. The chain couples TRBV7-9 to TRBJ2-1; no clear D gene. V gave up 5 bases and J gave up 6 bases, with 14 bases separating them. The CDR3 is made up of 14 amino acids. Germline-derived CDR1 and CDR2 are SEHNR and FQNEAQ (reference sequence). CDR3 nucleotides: TGTGCCAGCAGCCTATCGATAACCAGCAATGAGCAGTTCTTC. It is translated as CASSLSITSNEQFF. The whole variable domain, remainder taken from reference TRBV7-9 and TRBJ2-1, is DTGVSQNPRHKITKRGQNVTFRCDPISEHNRLYWYRQTLGQGPEFLTYFQNEAQLEKSRLLSDRFSAERPKGSFSTLEIQRTEQGDSAMYLCASSLSITSNEQFFGPGTRLTVL.

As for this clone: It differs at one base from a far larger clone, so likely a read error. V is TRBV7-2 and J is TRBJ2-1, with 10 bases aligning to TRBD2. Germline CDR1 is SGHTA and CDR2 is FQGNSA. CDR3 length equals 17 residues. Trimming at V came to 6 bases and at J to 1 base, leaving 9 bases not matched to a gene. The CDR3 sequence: CASSLWASGSSYNEQFF. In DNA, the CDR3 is TGTGCCAGCAGTTTATGGGCTAGCGGGAGTTCCTACAATGAGCAGTTCTTC.

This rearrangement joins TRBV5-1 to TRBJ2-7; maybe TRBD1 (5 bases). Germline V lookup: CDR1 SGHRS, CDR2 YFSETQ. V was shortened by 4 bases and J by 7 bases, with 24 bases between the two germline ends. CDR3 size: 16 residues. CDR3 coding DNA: TGCGCCAGCAGCCGTAAGATGGGGCCGTCGTCGGATGAGCAGTACTTC. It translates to CASSRKMGPSSDEQYF.

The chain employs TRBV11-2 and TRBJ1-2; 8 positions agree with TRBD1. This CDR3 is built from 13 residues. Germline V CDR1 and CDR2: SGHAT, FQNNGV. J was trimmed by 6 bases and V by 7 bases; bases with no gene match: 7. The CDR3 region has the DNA TGTGCCAGCAACCCGGACAGGGCCAATGGCTACACCTTC. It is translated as CASNPDRANGYTF.

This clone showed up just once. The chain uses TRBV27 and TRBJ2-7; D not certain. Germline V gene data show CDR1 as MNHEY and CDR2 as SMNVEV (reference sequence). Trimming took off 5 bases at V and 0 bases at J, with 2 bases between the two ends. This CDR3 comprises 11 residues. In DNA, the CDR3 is TGTGCCAGCAGTCTCTCCTACGAGCAGTACTTC. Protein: CASSLSYEQYF.

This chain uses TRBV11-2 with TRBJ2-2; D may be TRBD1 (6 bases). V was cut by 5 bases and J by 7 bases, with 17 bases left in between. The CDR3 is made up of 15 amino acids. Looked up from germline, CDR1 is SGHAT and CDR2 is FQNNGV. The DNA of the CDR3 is TGTGCCAGCAGCCTAAACAGGGAACGCAGCGGGGAGCTGTTTTTT. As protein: CASSLNRERSGELFF.

The chain's CDR3 is CASSKKAALNTGELFF. In DNA, the CDR3 is TGTGCCAGCAGCAAGAAAGCGGCGTTGAACACCGGGGAGCTGTTTTTT. The chain is built from TRBV11-2 and TRBJ2-2; the D gene is possibly TRBD2 (5 bases). Germline V gives CDR1 SGHAT, CDR2 FQNNGV. Deletions cut 5 bases from V and 1 base from J, with 14 bases between. The CDR3 spans 16 residues. The full variable domain, completed using reference TRBV11-2 and TRBJ2-2, is EAGVAQSPRYKIIEKRQSVAFWCNPISGHATLYWYQQILGQGPKLLIQFQNNGVVDDSQLPKDRFSAERLKGVDSTLKIQPAKLEDSAVYLCASSKKAALNTGELFFGEGSRLTVL.

DNA of the CDR3: TGTGCCAGTAGTCCGAGCCGCTACGAGCAGTACTTC. It yields the protein CASSPSRYEQYF. V and J are TRBV19 and TRBJ2-7; D is undetermined. The CDR3 is made up of 12 amino acids. The germline V gene has CDR1 LNHDA and CDR2 SQIVND (reference sequence). The germline V and J ends were trimmed by 5 bases and 3 bases, with 8 bases remaining between them.

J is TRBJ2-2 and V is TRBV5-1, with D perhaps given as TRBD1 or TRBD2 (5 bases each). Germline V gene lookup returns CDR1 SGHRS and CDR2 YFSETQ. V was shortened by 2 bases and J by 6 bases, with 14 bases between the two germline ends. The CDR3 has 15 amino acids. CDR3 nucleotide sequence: TGCGCCAGCAGCTTCTTTGGGGGAGAGCCCGGGGAGCTGTTTTTT. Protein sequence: CASSFFGGEPGELFF. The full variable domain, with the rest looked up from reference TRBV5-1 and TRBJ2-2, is KAGVTQTPRYLIKTRGQQVTLSCSPISGHRSVSWYQQTPGQGLQFLFEYFSETQRNKGNFPGRFSGRQFSNSRSEMNVSTLELGDSALYLCASSFFGGEPGELFFGEGSRLTVL.

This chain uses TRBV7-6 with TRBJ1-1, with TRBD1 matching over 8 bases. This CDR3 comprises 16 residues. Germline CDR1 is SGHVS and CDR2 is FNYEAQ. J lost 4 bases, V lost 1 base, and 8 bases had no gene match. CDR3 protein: CASSLVPGGLGTEAFF. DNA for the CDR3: TGTGCCAGCAGCTTAGTTCCAGGGGGCTTGGGCACTGAAGCTTTCTTT.

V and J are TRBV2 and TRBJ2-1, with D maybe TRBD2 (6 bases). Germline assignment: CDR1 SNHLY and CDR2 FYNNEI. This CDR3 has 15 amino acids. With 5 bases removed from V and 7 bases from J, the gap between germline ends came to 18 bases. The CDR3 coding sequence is TGTGCCAGCAGTCCGGGGAGGCCCATGGGGAATGAGCAGTTCTTC. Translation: CASSPGRPMGNEQFF.

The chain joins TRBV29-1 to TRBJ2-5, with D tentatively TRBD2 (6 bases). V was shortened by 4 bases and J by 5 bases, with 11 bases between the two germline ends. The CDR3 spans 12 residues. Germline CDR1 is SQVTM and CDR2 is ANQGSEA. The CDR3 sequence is CSVGLGGETQYF. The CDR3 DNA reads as TGCAGCGTTGGGTTGGGAGGCGAGACCCAGTACTTC.

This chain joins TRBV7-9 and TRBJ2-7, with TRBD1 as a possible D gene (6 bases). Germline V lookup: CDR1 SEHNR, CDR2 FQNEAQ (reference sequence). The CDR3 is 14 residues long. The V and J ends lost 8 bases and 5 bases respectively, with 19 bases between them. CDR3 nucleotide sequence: TGTGCCAGCGGCAACAGGGAAGGCGGCCACGAGCAGTACTTC. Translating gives CASGNREGGHEQYF.

The CDR3 loop is CASSFYGGSQETQYF. The CDR3 nucleotides read TGTGCCAGCAGCTTTTATGGCGGGTCCCAAGAGACCCAGTACTTC. The chain uses TRBV5-4 and TRBJ2-5, with a tentative D call TRBD2 (5 bases). This CDR3 has 15 amino acids. Per the germline V gene, CDR1 is SGHNT and CDR2 is YYREEE (reference sequence). V lost 2 bases, J lost 1 base, and 12 bases lay in between.

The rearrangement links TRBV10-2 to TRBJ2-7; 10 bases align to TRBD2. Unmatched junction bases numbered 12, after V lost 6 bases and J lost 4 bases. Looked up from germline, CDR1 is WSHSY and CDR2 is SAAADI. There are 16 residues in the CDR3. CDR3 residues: CASRTPSGSSLYEQYF. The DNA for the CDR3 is TGCGCCAGCAGGACCCCTAGCGGGAGTTCCCTATACGAGCAGTACTTC.